Listed below are T cell receptor beta chains from one sample, sequenced in a study of technical replicates of blood from four donors. Assay used: immunoSEQ multiplex PCR; TCRdb lists only in-frame clones, some missing. The sample has tens of thousands of clones; roughly 96% are singletons. Sequencing was done on a sample of T cells isolated from PBMCs. The receptors were gathered from a human donor in good health. Each CDR3 is given with its conserved first and last residue. Fields, in order: J gene, V gene, CDR3 protein.

J: TRBJ2-7
V: TRBV10-2
CDR3: CAAAGASYEQYF

J: TRBJ1-1
V: TRBV4-1
CDR3: CASSQVGQGNTEAFF

J: TRBJ2-1
V: TRBV5-1
CDR3: CASSTGTLSSYNEQFF

J: TRBJ2-3
V: TRBV6-1
CDR3: CASSMTSLLTDTQYF

J: TRBJ2-7
V: TRBV9
CDR3: CASSVRAGSHEQYF

J: TRBJ2-7
V: TRBV7-2
CDR3: CASSSRGGQQYF

J: TRBJ2-2
V: TRBV6-1
CDR3: CASTGTVTGELFF

J: TRBJ1-4
V: TRBV5-1
CDR3: CASSLDSRRIRDEKLFF

J: TRBJ1-2
V: TRBV6-5
CDR3: CASTELPNYGYTF

J: TRBJ1-1
V: TRBV19
CDR3: CASSRTGVRTEAFF

J: TRBJ1-3
V: TRBV4-2
CDR3: CASSLDRTSGNTIYF

J: TRBJ2-5
V: TRBV5-8
CDR3: CASSYGQGAGETQYF

J: TRBJ2-2
V: TRBV5-1
CDR3: CASSLSTLTGELFF

J: TRBJ1-5
V: TRBV30
CDR3: CAWSVRTGGRQPQHF

J: TRBJ2-1
V: TRBV4-1
CDR3: CASSRGRGFYNEQFF

J: TRBJ1-1
V: TRBV5-8
CDR3: CASSQRWEMAFF

J: TRBJ1-2
V: TRBV27
CDR3: CASSPSGYGYTF

J: TRBJ1-5
V: TRBV10-3
CDR3: CAISEQGASQPQHF

J: TRBJ2-2
V: TRBV2
CDR3: CASSGAGDTGELFF

J: TRBJ2-5
V: TRBV7-6
CDR3: CASSSQRGQETQYF

J: TRBJ1-5
V: TRBV27
CDR3: CASSLNFRGSNQPQHF

J: TRBJ2-5
V: TRBV6-5
CDR3: CASSYRAPGTPETQYF

J: TRBJ1-1
V: TRBV29-1
CDR3: CSVFEGAPEAFF

J: TRBJ1-3
V: TRBV10-1
CDR3: CASSGPGQGISSGNTIYF

J: TRBJ1-1
V: TRBV30
CDR3: CAWGYGRPNTEAFF

J: TRBJ2-1
V: TRBV4-1
CDR3: CASSHISGLAGTYNEQFF

J: TRBJ2-7
V: TRBV7-2
CDR3: CASSTQTGTEQYF

J: TRBJ2-5
V: TRBV28
CDR3: CASSLTDRAGQETQYF

J: TRBJ2-5
V: TRBV7-9
CDR3: CASSPYDYETQYF

J: TRBJ2-7
V: TRBV28
CDR3: CASISRTGEGVVAYEQYF

J: TRBJ2-3
V: TRBV7-2
CDR3: CASKGGNTDTQYF

J: TRBJ2-1
V: TRBV11-2
CDR3: CASSLFRGSNEQFF

J: TRBJ2-5
V: TRBV11-2
CDR3: CASSLTYQETQYF

J: TRBJ1-2
V: TRBV16
CDR3: CASSQDRVYGYTF

J: TRBJ2-2
V: TRBV2
CDR3: CASKEGLDREYTGELFF

J: TRBJ2-7
V: TRBV7-9
CDR3: CASSRTGETYEQYF

J: TRBJ2-3
V: TRBV6-4
CDR3: CASSDGTGGADTQYF

J: TRBJ2-3
V: TRBV4-1
CDR3: CASSQNRGLGTDTQYF

J: TRBJ1-4
V: TRBV30
CDR3: CAWSLQGRNEKLFF

J: TRBJ2-1
V: TRBV15
CDR3: CATSRDQLARSVNNEQFF

J: TRBJ2-7
V: TRBV14
CDR3: CASSHAGSSRHF

J: TRBJ2-3
V: TRBV19
CDR3: CASSSSGSRNTQYF

J: TRBJ2-4
V: TRBV6-1
CDR3: CASSELEGRGLNIQYF

J: TRBJ1-1
V: TRBV9
CDR3: CASSVANDRANTEAFF

J: TRBJ2-1
V: TRBV5-1
CDR3: CASSSPTTKVDEQFF

J: TRBJ2-5
V: TRBV29-1
CDR3: CSVELQASAKETQYF

J: TRBJ2-7
V: TRBV6-1
CDR3: CASRVAGTYEQYF

J: TRBJ1-1
V: TRBV2
CDR3: CASSAGANTEAFF

J: TRBJ1-3
V: TRBV6-1
CDR3: CASSEGQFFSGNTIYF